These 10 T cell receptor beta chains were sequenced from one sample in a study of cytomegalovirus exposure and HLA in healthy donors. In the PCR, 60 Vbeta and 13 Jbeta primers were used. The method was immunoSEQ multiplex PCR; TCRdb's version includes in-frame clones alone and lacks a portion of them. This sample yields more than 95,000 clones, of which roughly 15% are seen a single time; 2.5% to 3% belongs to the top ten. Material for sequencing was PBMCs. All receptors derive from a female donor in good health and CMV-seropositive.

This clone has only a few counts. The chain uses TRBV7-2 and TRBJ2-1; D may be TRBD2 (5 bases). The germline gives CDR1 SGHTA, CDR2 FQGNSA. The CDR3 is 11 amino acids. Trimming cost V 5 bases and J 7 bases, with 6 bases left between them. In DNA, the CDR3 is TGTGCCAGCAGCACGGGGAATGAGCAGTTCTTC. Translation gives CASSTGNEQFF.

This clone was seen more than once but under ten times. DNA of the CDR3: TGTGCCAGCAGCGAGGACAGTTCTGGGGCCAACGTCCTGACTTTC. Translation gives CASSEDSSGANVLTF. The V and J genes are TRBV7-3 and TRBJ2-6, with TRBD1 as a possible D gene (6 bases). V lost 5 bases and J lost 1, with 9 bases in between. The CDR3 runs to 15 residues. Germline CDR1 SGHTA, CDR2 FQGTGA.

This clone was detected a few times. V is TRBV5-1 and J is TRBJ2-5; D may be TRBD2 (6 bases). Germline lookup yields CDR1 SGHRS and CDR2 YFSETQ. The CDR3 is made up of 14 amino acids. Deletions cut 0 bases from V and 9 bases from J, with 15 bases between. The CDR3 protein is CASSLANPWGAQYF. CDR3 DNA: TGCGCCAGCAGCTTGGCCAACCCCTGGGGGGCCCAGTACTTC.

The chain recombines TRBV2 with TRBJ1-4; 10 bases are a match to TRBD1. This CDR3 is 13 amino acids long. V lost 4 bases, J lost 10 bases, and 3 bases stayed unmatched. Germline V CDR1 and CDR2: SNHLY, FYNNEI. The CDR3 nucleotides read TGTGCCAGCAGTGGGACAGGGGGAGCAAAACTGTTTTTT. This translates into CASSGTGGAKLFF.

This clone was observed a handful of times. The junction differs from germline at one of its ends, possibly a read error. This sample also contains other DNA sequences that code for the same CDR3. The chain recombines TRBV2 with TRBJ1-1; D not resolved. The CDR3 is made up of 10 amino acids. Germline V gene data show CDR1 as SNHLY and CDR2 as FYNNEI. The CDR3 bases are TGTGCAAGCAGTGGCGCTGAAGCTTTCTTT. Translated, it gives CASSGAEAFF.

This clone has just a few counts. CDR3 bases: TGTGCCAGCACAGGGGCGAACAATCAGCCCCAGCATTTT. It yields the protein CASTGANNQPQHF. The chain employs TRBV6-5 and TRBJ1-5; perhaps TRBD1 as D (6 bases). V shed 7 bases and J shed 3 bases, with 10 bases lying between them. Germline-derived CDR1 and CDR2 are MNHEY and SVGAGI. The CDR3 totals 13 residues.

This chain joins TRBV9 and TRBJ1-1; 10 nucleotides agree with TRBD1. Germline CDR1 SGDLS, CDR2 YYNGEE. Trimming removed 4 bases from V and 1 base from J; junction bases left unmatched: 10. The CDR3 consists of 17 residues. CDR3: CASSPRDRGRQNTEAFF. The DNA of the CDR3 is TGTGCCAGCAGCCCGCGGGACAGGGGCCGCCAGAACACTGAAGCTTTCTTT.

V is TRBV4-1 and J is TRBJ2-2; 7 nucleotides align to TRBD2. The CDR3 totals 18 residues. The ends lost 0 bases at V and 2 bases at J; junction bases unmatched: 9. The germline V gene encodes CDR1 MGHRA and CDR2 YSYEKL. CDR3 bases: TGCGCCAGCAGCCAAGACCGCGGGGACTATCTTAACACCGGGGAGCTGTTTTTT. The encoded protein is CASSQDRGDYLNTGELFF.

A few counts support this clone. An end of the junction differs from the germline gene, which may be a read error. CDR3 residues: CASSALLGGLAGASF. DNA for the CDR3: TGTGCCAGCAGCGCCCTCTTAGGGGGGCTAGCGGGGGCATCCTTC. The chain joins TRBV7-2 to TRBJ2-7, with 10 bases fitting TRBD2. This CDR3 comprises 15 residues. Germline CDR1 reads SGHTA; CDR2 reads FQGNSA.

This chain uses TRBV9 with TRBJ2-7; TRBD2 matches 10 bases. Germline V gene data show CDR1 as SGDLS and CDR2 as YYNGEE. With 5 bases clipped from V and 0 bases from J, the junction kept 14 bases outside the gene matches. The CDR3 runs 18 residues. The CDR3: CASRAYRTSGDTSYEQYF. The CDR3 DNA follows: TGTGCCAGCAGGGCCTACCGGACTAGCGGAGATACCTCCTACGAGCAGTACTTC.